The 21 T cell receptor beta chains in this list originate from one sample, sequenced in a study of CD8 T cells in ankylosing spondylitis. TCRdb passed the 5' RACE reads through MiXCR, listing each CDR3 protein once. The sample lists around 340,000 distinct CDR3 sequences; approximately 14% were seen once. Sample: blood, either unsorted or a sorted T cell fraction (not recorded which). The receptors were gathered from a male donor with ankylosing spondylitis or in good health (not recorded which).

The rearrangement links TRBV10-3 to TRBJ2-1; D remains ambiguous. Germline loops: CDR1 ENHRY, CDR2 SYGVKD. V was cut by 0 bases and J by 0 bases, with 9 bases left in between. The CDR3 sequence is 16 residues long. CDR3 in amino acids: CAISESGASSYNEQFF. The CDR3 region has the DNA TGTGCCATCAGTGAGTCTGGCGCCTCCTCCTACAATGAGCAGTTCTTC.

This clonotype appeared a few times. This chain links TRBV6-1 with TRBJ2-7, with TRBD1 matching 10 bases. Germline V lookup: CDR1 MNHNS, CDR2 SASEGT. Unmatched junction bases numbered 8, after V lost 4 bases and J lost 5 bases. The CDR3 is 15 amino acids. CDR3 residues: CASSATGTGVHEQYF. CDR3 coding DNA: TGTGCCAGCAGTGCAACCGGGACAGGGGTCCACGAGCAGTACTTC.

This clonotype was seen a few times. The gene calls are TRBV5-1 and TRBJ2-5; D perhaps matches TRBD2 (6 bases). Germline CDR1 SGHRS, CDR2 YFSETQ. The CDR3 is 14 amino acids. V lost 3 bases to trimming and J lost 2 bases, with 11 bases between them. The CDR3 DNA follows: TGCGCCAGCAGCTCAAGGGACTTTCAAGAGACCCAGTACTTC. It translates to CASSSRDFQETQYF.

This clonotype was seen a handful of times. This chain links TRBV7-9 with TRBJ2-3; weak D call: TRBD1 (6 bases). The V gene lost 5 bases and the J gene lost 0 bases, with 15 bases spanning the gap. From germline, CDR1 is SEHNR and CDR2 FQNEAQ (reference sequence). The CDR3 extends over 16 amino acids. The DNA of the CDR3 is TGTGCCAGCAGCCTCGGGACACGCGCCAGCACAGATACGCAGTATTTT. Protein sequence: CASSLGTRASTDTQYF.

The V gene is TRBV9, the J gene TRBJ2-1; tentatively, D is TRBD1 or TRBD2 (5 bases each). V lost 0 bases and J 3 bases, leaving 10 bases between the germline ends. This CDR3 is built from 15 residues. Germline loops: CDR1 SGDLS, CDR2 YYNGEE. The CDR3 DNA follows: TGTGCCAGCAGCGTAGGCACGGGGCTCTACAATGAGCAGTTCTTC. It translates to CASSVGTGLYNEQFF.

The chain uses TRBV6-4 and TRBJ1-1; D unresolved. Germline-derived CDR1 and CDR2 are MRHNA and SNTAGT. CDR3 length equals 11 residues. Trimming pared 2 bases from V and 11 bases from J, leaving 9 bases between. The CDR3 DNA follows: TGTGCCAGCAGTGACACCGGAGGGGCTTTCTTT. Translating it yields CASSDTGGAFF.

This clonotype came up many times. The chain carries TRBV12-3 or TRBV12-4 and TRBJ1-1, with a possible D match to TRBD1 (5 bases). V dropped 1 base and J dropped 2 bases, with 11 bases sitting between them. The CDR3 runs 15 residues. The CDR3 nucleotides read TGTGCCAGCAGTTTAGAGGGGAGTATAAACACTGAAGCTTTCTTT. The encoded protein is CASSLEGSINTEAFF.

This clonotype was detected only a few times. V usage is TRBV20-1 and J usage is TRBJ2-7; 7 nucleotides match TRBD1. V was clipped by 0 bases and J by 0 bases; unmatched bases: 8. Per the germline V gene, CDR1 is DFQATT and CDR2 is SNEGSKA (reference sequence). The CDR3 spans 16 residues. CDR3 residues: CSARDARQGSSYEQYF. CDR3 DNA: TGCAGTGCTAGAGACGCACGACAGGGCAGCTCCTACGAGCAGTACTTC.

The V call is TRBV20-1, the J call TRBJ2-4; a possible D gene is TRBD2 (5 bases). V was shortened by 6 bases and J by 0 bases, with 12 bases between the two germline ends. CDR1 is DFQATT and CDR2 is SNEGSKA in the germline V gene (reference sequence). The CDR3 covers 14 residues. CDR3 in amino acids: CSAQSGPAKNIQYF. CDR3 nucleotides: TGCAGTGCCCAAAGCGGACCAGCCAAAAACATTCAGTACTTC.

This clonotype has only a few counts. V gene TRBV5-1 combines with J gene TRBJ2-2; 11 bases are a match to TRBD2. Germline-derived CDR1 and CDR2 are SGHRS and YFSETQ. J gave up 5 bases and V 2 bases, and 8 bases lay outside the gene matches. CDR3 length: 17 residues. Written as DNA, the CDR3 is TGCGCCAGCAGCTTACAGACTAGCGGGAAAGGGACCGGGGAGCTGTTTTTT. It yields the protein CASSLQTSGKGTGELFF.

This clonotype was observed a handful of times. CDR3 amino acids: CASSSRVTGVDQPQHF. The DNA of the CDR3 is TGTGCCAGCAGCTCCCGCGTGACAGGGGTCGATCAGCCCCAGCATTTT. The chain uses TRBV5-6 and TRBJ1-5, with 8 nucleotides matching TRBD1. There are 16 residues in the CDR3. CDR1 and CDR2 (germline): SGHDT, YYEEEE. V was pared by 3 bases and J by 5 bases, with 10 bases of the junction left unmatched.

Only a few counts were recorded for this clonotype. This chain uses TRBV12-3 or TRBV12-4 with TRBJ1-2, with D hard to call. V lost 2 bases and J lost 8, with 12 bases in between. The CDR3 has 13 residues. In DNA, the CDR3 is TGTGCCAGCAGTTTACGGGGTGACCGGGGCTACACCTTC. It specifies CASSLRGDRGYTF.

This clonotype was seen ten or more times. The chain carries TRBV15 and TRBJ2-1; a weak D match, TRBD2 (5 bases). The V and J ends lost 4 bases and 8 bases respectively, with 18 bases between them. Germline CDR1 LNHNV, CDR2 YYDKDF (reference sequence). This CDR3 contains 15 residues. Here the CDR3 DNA reads TGTGCCACCAGCACTATTAAGCGGACTGGAGATGAGCAGTTCTTC. This codes for CATSTIKRTGDEQFF.

This clonotype was detected only a few times. V usage is TRBV12-3 or TRBV12-4 and J usage is TRBJ2-2; the D gene is possibly TRBD1 (6 bases). The CDR3 is made up of 17 amino acids. V was pared by 5 bases and J by 5 bases, with 21 bases between. CDR3 loop: CASSEIPKGVGTGELFF. The CDR3 nucleotides read TGTGCCAGCAGTGAAATACCTAAGGGGGTAGGGACCGGGGAGCTGTTTTTT.

This clonotype was seen ten or more times. The V gene is TRBV10-3, the J gene TRBJ1-2; D is unresolved. Germline V gene lookup returns CDR1 ENHRY and CDR2 SYGVKD. The CDR3 is 13 amino acids. Trimming shortened V by 7 bases and J by 3 bases, and 12 bases separated the two germline ends. CDR3 residues: CAITSGGYYGYTF. The CDR3 DNA reads TGTGCCATCACCTCCGGAGGCTACTATGGCTACACCTTC.

The chain carries TRBV20-1 and TRBJ2-1; D uncertain. Trimming took 5 bases from V and 7 from J, leaving 15 bases between them. The CDR3 is 13 residues long. Germline V gene sequence: CDR1 DFQATT, CDR2 SNEGSKA (reference sequence). CDR3 loop: CSARGPSPNEQFF. DNA for the CDR3: TGCAGTGCTCGAGGACCTTCCCCAAATGAGCAGTTCTTC.

J is TRBJ1-2 and V is TRBV20-1; 7 nucleotides agree with TRBD1. V gave up 7 bases and J gave up 4 bases; unmatched junction bases: 12. Germline CDR1 reads DFQATT; CDR2 reads SNEGSKA (reference sequence). This CDR3 region has 14 residues. CDR3 in amino acids: CSVAQGGLAYGYTF. CDR3 in DNA: TGCAGTGTGGCCCAGGGGGGCCTAGCCTATGGCTACACCTTC.

This clonotype was observed a handful of times. The V call is TRBV6-5, the J call TRBJ2-1, with D possibly being TRBD2 (6 bases). The length of the CDR3 is 11 residues. The germline V gene has CDR1 MNHEY and CDR2 SVGAGI. Trimming cost V 5 bases and J 9 bases, with 8 bases left between them. CDR3 region: CASSPGGEQFF. As DNA, the CDR3 is TGTGCCAGCAGTCCCGGGGGTGAGCAGTTCTTC.

This clonotype was detected a few times. The gene calls are TRBV6-6 and TRBJ2-7; D ambiguous. CDR3 length equals 13 residues. Germline V gives CDR1 MNHNY, CDR2 SVGAGI (reference sequence). V gave up 0 bases and J gave up 3 bases, with 6 bases separating them. CDR3: CASSYSGVYEQYF. CDR3 sequence (DNA): TGTGCCAGCAGTTACTCCGGTGTCTACGAGCAGTACTTC.

There are a few counts of this clonotype. The rearrangement uses TRBV24-1 and TRBJ1-2, with 7 bases identical to TRBD1. The CDR3 length is 13 residues. Germline lookup yields CDR1 KGHDR and CDR2 SFDVKD. V was clipped by 7 bases and J by 1 base; unmatched bases: 2. Here the CDR3 DNA reads TGTGCCACCAGCCAGGGGGTTAACTATGGCTACACCTTC. It yields the protein CATSQGVNYGYTF.

The V and J genes are TRBV29-1 and TRBJ2-5; perhaps TRBD2 as D (5 bases). This CDR3 is built from 13 residues. Trimming shortened V by 3 bases and J by 5 bases, and 13 bases separated the two germline ends. The germline CDR1 and CDR2 sequences are SQVTM and ANQGSEA. CDR3 amino acids: CSVENSRGETQYF. CDR3 coding DNA: TGCAGCGTTGAGAACAGCCGAGGGGAGACCCAGTACTTC. Based on the CDR3 plus reference TRBV29-1 and TRBJ2-5, the full variable domain is SAVISQKPSRDICQRGTSLTIQCQVDSQVTMMFWYRQQPGQSLTLIATANQGSEATYESGFVIDKFPISRPNLTFSTLTVSNMSPEDSSIYLCSVENSRGETQYFGPGTRLLVL.